Below are 15 T cell receptor beta chains sequenced from a single sample in a study of early stage breast cancer tumors. Using immunoSEQ multiplex PCR, the repertoire was profiled, and TCRdb retains in-frame clones only, with some absent. The sample lists 2,700 or so clones; less than 70% were seen once. The sample was normal breast tissue next to the tumor. The receptors derive from a person aged 45-60 years with breast cancer.

J is TRBJ2-5 and V is TRBV28; 11 positions match TRBD2. The J call may not be correct, given that the DNA end is closer to TRBJ2-7. Germline V gives CDR1 MDHEN, CDR2 SYDVKM. CDR3 length equals 14 residues. This CDR3 is CASSLAGGSYEQYF. The DNA of the CDR3 is TGTGCCAGCAGCTTAGCGGGAGGGAGCTACGAGCAGTACTTC.

The rearrangement uses TRBV4-1 and TRBJ2-5, with 8 nucleotides matching TRBD2. The end of the DNA is better explained by TRBJ2-7, so the J call may be wrong. This CDR3 has 15 residues. CDR1 MGHRA and CDR2 YSYEKL come from the germline V gene. CDR3 sequence: CASSQEGTSSYEQYF. CDR3 nucleotides: TGCGCCAGCAGCCAAGAGGGGACTAGCTCCTACGAGCAGTACTTC.

The V gene is TRBV4-1, the J gene TRBJ2-5; 10 positions agree with TRBD1. Germline CDR1 is MGHRA and CDR2 is YSYEKL. The trim removed 3 bases at V and 5 bases at J, leaving 6 bases unmatched. The CDR3 is made up of 15 amino acids. CDR3 nucleotide sequence: TGCGCCAGCAGCCAGGGACAGGGGAGTTCTGAGACCCAGTACTTC. The encoded protein is CASSQGQGSSETQYF.

The chain is built from TRBV2 and TRBJ1-2, with D tentatively TRBD1 (5 bases). The CDR3 sequence is 15 residues long. The V gene's germline CDR1 is SNHLY and CDR2 FYNNEI. V shed 3 bases and J shed 3 bases, with 14 bases lying between them. The DNA for the CDR3 is TGTGCCAGCAGTGATGCTCAGGGATCCGACTATGGCTACACCTTC. Its protein is CASSDAQGSDYGYTF.

The V call is TRBV5-5, the J call TRBJ2-2; D not certain. CDR1 SGHKS and CDR2 YYEKEE come from the germline V gene (reference sequence). V shed 2 bases and J shed 4 bases, with 3 bases lying between them. The CDR3 runs 12 residues. The CDR3 DNA sequence: TGTGCCAGCAGCTTTGGCACCGGGGAGCTGTTTTTT. This gives the protein CASSFGTGELFF.

V usage is TRBV13 and J usage is TRBJ2-7, with a tentative D call TRBD2 (5 bases). Germline lookup yields CDR1 PRHDT and CDR2 FYEKMQ (reference sequence). The CDR3 contains 14 residues. Between the trimmed V and J ends, which lost 5 bases and 0 bases, there was a span of 11 bases. Here the CDR3 DNA reads TGTGCCAGCAGCGATCGACTACGCTCCTACGAGCAGTACTTC. It yields the protein CASSDRLRSYEQYF.

The chain uses TRBV7-2 and TRBJ1-1; TRBD1 aligns across 9 bases. CDR1 is SGHTA, CDR2 FQGNSA, per germline. Trimming at V came to 5 bases and at J to 7 bases, leaving 2 bases not matched to a gene. The CDR3 covers 12 residues. In nucleotides, the CDR3 is TGTGCCAGCAGCCGGGACAGGGTTGAAGCTTTCTTT. Translating it yields CASSRDRVEAFF.

By sample share, this clone is medium-sized. V and J are TRBV5-6 and TRBJ1-1; a weak D match, TRBD1 (6 bases). Germline V gives CDR1 SGHDT, CDR2 YYEEEE. This CDR3 region has 15 residues. V shed 4 bases and J shed 0 bases, with 13 bases lying between them. The CDR3 DNA reads as TGTGCCAGCAGCGGGGTAGGGGGGCTGAACACTGAAGCTTTCTTT. Its translation: CASSGVGGLNTEAFF.

J is TRBJ2-3 and V is TRBV15; possibly TRBD1 for D (6 bases). CDR1 and CDR2 from the germline V gene are LNHNV and YYDKDF (reference sequence). V lost 5 bases and J lost 7, with 13 bases in between. The CDR3 has 13 residues. The CDR3 sequence is CATSLGRDNTQYF. CDR3 in DNA: TGTGCCACCAGCCTCGGCAGGGACAATACGCAGTATTTT.

V usage is TRBV2 and J usage is TRBJ2-7; no clear D. Deletions cut 6 bases from V and 5 bases from J, with 11 bases between. The CDR3 runs to 12 residues. Germline CDR1 SNHLY, CDR2 FYNNEI. CDR3 amino acids: CASRGLGNEQYF. CDR3 in DNA: TGTGCCAGCAGGGGTTTGGGAAACGAGCAGTACTTC.

This clone appeared a single time. This rearrangement joins TRBV7-9 to TRBJ1-1, with TRBD1 as a possible D gene (5 bases). Trimming removed 3 bases from V and 6 bases from J, with 11 bases in between. Germline V gives CDR1 SEHNR, CDR2 FQNEAQ (reference sequence). There are 13 residues in the CDR3. The CDR3 region is CASSLTATPEAFF. In nucleotides, the CDR3 is TGTGCCAGCAGCTTGACAGCGACCCCTGAAGCTTTCTTT.

The chain links TRBV11-2 to TRBJ2-3; 13 nucleotides match TRBD2. V shed 6 bases and J 4 bases; nucleotides not matched to a gene: 1. The CDR3 covers 14 residues. Germline V lookup: CDR1 SGHAT, CDR2 FQNNGV. In nucleotides, the CDR3 is TGTGCCAGCAGACTAGCGGGGGGGGCAGATACGCAGTATTTT. Its translation is CASRLAGGADTQYF.

This clone was observed a handful of times. The genes are TRBV6-6 and TRBJ2-7, with 7 bases lining up with TRBD1. The CDR3 runs to 13 residues. Trimming at V came to 2 bases and at J to 5 bases, leaving 3 bases not matched to a gene. CDR1 and CDR2 (germline): MNHNY, SVGAGI (reference sequence). Here the CDR3 DNA reads TGTGCCAGCAGTTACGGACAGGTTAACGAGCAGTACTTC. This sequence encodes CASSYGQVNEQYF.

The rearrangement joins TRBV6-5 to TRBJ1-1; no firm D call. Between the trimmed V and J ends, which lost 8 bases and 6 bases, there was a span of 16 bases. CDR1 is MNHEY and CDR2 is SVGAGI in the germline V gene. This CDR3 has 13 residues. The CDR3 DNA reads TGTGCCAGCCAACAGCGGGCGTTGGCTGAAGCTTTCTTT. Translating gives CASQQRALAEAFF.

This clone is deemed large. V usage is TRBV7-2 and J usage is TRBJ2-7; D not resolved. Trimming removed 5 bases at V and 0 bases at J, with 8 bases between. Per germline, CDR1 SGHTA and CDR2 FQGNSA. There are 13 residues in the CDR3. The DNA for the CDR3 is TGTGCCAGCAGCCAGTGGGACTCCTACGAGCAGTACTTC. Translating it yields CASSQWDSYEQYF.